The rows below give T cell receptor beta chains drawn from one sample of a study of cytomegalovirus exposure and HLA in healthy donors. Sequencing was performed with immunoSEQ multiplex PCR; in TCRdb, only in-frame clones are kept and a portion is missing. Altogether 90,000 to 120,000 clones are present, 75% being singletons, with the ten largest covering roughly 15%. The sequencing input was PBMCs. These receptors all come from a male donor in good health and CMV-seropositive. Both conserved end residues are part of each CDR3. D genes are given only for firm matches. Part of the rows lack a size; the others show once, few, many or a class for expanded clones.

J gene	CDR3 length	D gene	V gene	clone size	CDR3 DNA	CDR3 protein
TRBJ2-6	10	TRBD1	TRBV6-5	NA	TGTGCCAGGACAGGGGGCGTCCTGACTTTC	CARTGGVLTF
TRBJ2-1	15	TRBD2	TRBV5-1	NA	TGCGCCAGCAGCTTGTTGGCTAGCGGGGGCAATGAGCAGTTCTTC	CASSLLASGGNEQFF
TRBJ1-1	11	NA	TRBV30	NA	TGTGCCTGGGGTAGGGCAGGGGAAGCTTTCTTT	CAWGRAGEAFF
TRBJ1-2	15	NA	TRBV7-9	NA	TGTGCCAGCAGCTCCGGTGGGGCTGCTAACTATGGCTACACCTTC	CASSSGGAANYGYTF
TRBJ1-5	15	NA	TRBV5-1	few	TGCGCCAGCAGCATCGGGGTGTCGGGAAACCAGCCCCAGCATTTT	CASSIGVSGNQPQHF
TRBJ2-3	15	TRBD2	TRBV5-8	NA	TGTGCCAGCAGCGTAGCGGGGGCCGGCACAGATACGCAGTATTTT	CASSVAGAGTDTQYF
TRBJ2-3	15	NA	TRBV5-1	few	TGCGCCAGCAGCCTTGGGCCGGGGAACACAGATACGCAGTATTTT	CASSLGPGNTDTQYF
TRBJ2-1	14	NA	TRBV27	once	TGTGCCAGCAGTGCTAGCCGCTCCTACAATGAGCAGTTCTTC	CASSASRSYNEQFF
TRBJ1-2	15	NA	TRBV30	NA	TGTGCCTGGAGTGTACTGGTAGCGTTCAAGTATGGCTACACCTTC	CAWSVLVAFKYGYTF
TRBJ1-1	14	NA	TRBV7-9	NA	TGTGCCAGCACCCGGGACACCATGAACACTGAAGCTTTCTTT	CASTRDTMNTEAFF
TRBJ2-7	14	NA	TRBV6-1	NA	TGTGCCACCTCCCCTCGTCCAGGGGAATACGAGCAGTACTTC	CATSPRPGEYEQYF
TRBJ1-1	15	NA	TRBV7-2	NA	TGTGCCAGCAGCTTATTGGCAAATCTGAACACTGAAGCTTTCTTT	CASSLLANLNTEAFF
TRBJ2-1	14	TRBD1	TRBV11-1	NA	TGTGCCAGCAGCTTCGGACAGGTTGGCAATGAGCAGTTCTTC	CASSFGQVGNEQFF
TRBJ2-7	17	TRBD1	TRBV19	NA	TGTGCCAGTAGTATATCGTGGAGCCTCAGGGGGCTGGACGAGCAGTACTTC	CASSISWSLRGLDEQYF
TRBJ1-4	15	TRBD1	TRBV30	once	TGTGCCTTCGGACAGGGGTTTAGTACTAATGAAAAACTGTTTTTT	CAFGQGFSTNEKLFF
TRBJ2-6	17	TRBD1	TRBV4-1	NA	TGCGCCAGCAGCCCGGGACAGGCCGCGTCTGGGGCCAACGTCCTGACTTTC	CASSPGQAASGANVLTF
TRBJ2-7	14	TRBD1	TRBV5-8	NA	TGTGCCAGCAGCTCCGGGACAGGGGCCGGCGAGCAGTACTTC	CASSSGTGAGEQYF
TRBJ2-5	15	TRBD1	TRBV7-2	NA	TGTGCCAGCAGCTGGGGACCGGGACAGGGAGGGTCCCAGTACTTC	CASSWGPGQGGSQYF
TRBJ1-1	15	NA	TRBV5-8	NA	TGTGCCAGCCTCTTGCGGGGAGGCTATAACACTGAAGCTTTCTTT	CASLLRGGYNTEAFF
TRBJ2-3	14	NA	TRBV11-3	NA	TGTGCCAGCAGCCAGAGGACAGAAGCAGATACGCAGTATTTT	CASSQRTEADTQYF
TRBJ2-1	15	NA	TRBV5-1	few	TGCGCCAGCAGCGGGGGCCCGGGGGGCGGGGATGAGCAGTTCTTC	CASSGGPGGGDEQFF
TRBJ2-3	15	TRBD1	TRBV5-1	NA	TGCGCCAGCAGCGTGGGACAGCCTAGCACAGATACGCAGTATTTT	CASSVGQPSTDTQYF
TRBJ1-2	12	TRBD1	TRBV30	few	TGTGCCTTAAAGACAGGGCTGTTCGGCTACACCTTC	CALKTGLFGYTF